These 21 T cell receptor beta chains came from one sample sequenced in a study of cytomegalovirus exposure and HLA in healthy donors. Primers: 60 Vbeta forward and 13 Jbeta reverse. Measured with immunoSEQ multiplex PCR; TCRdb has only the in-frame clones, and not every one. The sample comprises 150,000 to 200,000 clones, less than 85% of which are singletons, and 5% to 7% rests with the top ten. Sequenced sample: PBMCs. The receptor set was obtained from a man in his forties in good health and CMV-seronegative.

V is TRBV6-6 and J is TRBJ1-5, with TRBD1 matching 8 bases. V lost 6 bases, J lost 3 bases, and 1 base stayed unmatched. This CDR3 spans 13 amino acids. Looked up from germline, CDR1 is MNHNY and CDR2 is SVGAGI (reference sequence). DNA of the CDR3: TGTGCCAGCAGGGACAGGGCCAATCAGCCCCAGCATTTT. Its protein product is CASRDRANQPQHF.

This rearrangement joins TRBV7-2 to TRBJ2-7, with D possibly TRBD2 on 6 matching bases. The CDR3 contains 15 residues. Per the germline V gene, CDR1 is SGHTA and CDR2 is FQGNSA. Deletions cut 5 bases from V and 0 bases from J, with 14 bases between. This chain's CDR3 is CASSKSGWGSYEQYF. DNA for the CDR3: TGTGCCAGCAGCAAAAGCGGGTGGGGCTCCTACGAGCAGTACTTC.

A few counts support this clone. The V and J genes are TRBV11-1 and TRBJ2-7, with D possibly being TRBD1 (5 bases). The CDR3 sequence is 14 residues long. Germline loops: CDR1 SGHAT, CDR2 FQDESV (reference sequence). V lost 2 bases and J 2 bases, leaving 10 bases between the germline ends. The CDR3 DNA follows: TGTGCCAGCAGCTTAAGGGGTGTTACCTACGAGCAGTACTTC. It is translated as CASSLRGVTYEQYF. The full variable domain, completed using reference TRBV11-1 and TRBJ2-7, is EAEVAQSPRYKITEKSQAVAFWCDPISGHATLYWYRQILGQGPELLVQFQDESVVDDSQLPKDRFSAERLKGVDSTLKIQPAELGDSAMYLCASSLRGVTYEQYFGPGTRLTVT.

Comment on this clone: Other nucleotide sequences in the sample specify the same CDR3. The chain employs TRBV30 and TRBJ2-7; TRBD1 aligns across 7 bases. The CDR3 has 14 amino acids. With 0 bases clipped from V and 3 bases from J, the junction kept 5 bases outside the gene matches. The germline CDR1 and CDR2 sequences are GTSNPN and SVGIG (reference sequence). In DNA form, the CDR3 reads TGTGCCTGGAGTGTTGAAACAGGGGTCTACGAGCAGTACTTC. It is translated as CAWSVETGVYEQYF.

The chain employs TRBV7-2 and TRBJ2-7; 8 nucleotides line up with TRBD1. Trimming at V came to 6 bases and at J to 1 base, leaving 5 bases not matched to a gene. Looked up from germline, CDR1 is SGHTA and CDR2 is FQGNSA. The CDR3 loop spans 14 amino acids. CDR3 coding DNA: TGTGCCAGCAGTGCCGGGACAGGTTCCTACGAGCAGTACTTC. Its translation: CASSAGTGSYEQYF.

J is TRBJ2-7 and V is TRBV6-6; 9 bases line up with TRBD2. Trimming at V came to 5 bases and at J to 0 bases, leaving 8 bases not matched to a gene. The CDR3 runs 16 residues. CDR1 is MNHNY and CDR2 is SVGAGI in the germline V gene (reference sequence). The CDR3 here is CASSLLPSGTSYEQYF. The CDR3 nucleotides are TGTGCCAGCAGTCTTCTCCCTAGCGGGACCTCCTACGAGCAGTACTTC.

The chain joins TRBV2 to TRBJ1-1, with D perhaps TRBD1 (6 bases). Trimming took off 8 bases at V and 4 bases at J, with 17 bases between the two ends. CDR1 and CDR2 (germline): SNHLY, FYNNEI. The CDR3 contains 14 residues. The CDR3 coding sequence is TGTGCCAGCGCCCCCGGGGAGGGGGGCACTGAAGCTTTCTTT. This sequence encodes CASAPGEGGTEAFF. Full variable domain (remainder filled in from reference TRBV2 and TRBJ1-1): EPEVTQTPSHQVTQMGQEVILRCVPISNHLYFYWYRQILGQKVEFLVSFYNNEISEKSEIFDDQFSVERPDGSNFTLKIRSTKLEDSAMYFCASAPGEGGTEAFFGQGTRLTVV.

The J gene is TRBJ2-7, the V gene TRBV4-3; 8 bases are shared with TRBD1. J gave up 4 bases and V 1 base, and 6 bases lay outside the gene matches. The CDR3 spans 15 residues. Germline V lookup: CDR1 LGHNA, CDR2 YSLEER. CDR3 sequence (DNA): TGCGCCAGCAGCCAAGCCCCGGACAGGGCGTACGAGCAGTACTTC. Residues: CASSQAPDRAYEQYF.

This chain uses TRBV5-1 with TRBJ1-6; D not resolved. Germline-derived CDR1 and CDR2 are SGHRS and YFSETQ. The CDR3 extends over 15 amino acids. Trimming pared 0 bases from V and 7 bases from J, leaving 11 bases between. The CDR3 here is CASSLAAGVNSPLHF. The CDR3 DNA is TGCGCCAGCAGCTTGGCCGCTGGAGTGAATTCACCCCTCCACTTT.

This clone occurred a few times. The rearrangement joins TRBV5-4 to TRBJ1-6, with 9 bases identical to TRBD1. V was clipped by 1 base and J by 10 bases; unmatched bases: 6. Per the germline V gene, CDR1 is SGHNT and CDR2 is YYREEE (reference sequence). CDR3 length equals 15 residues. The CDR3 sequence: CASSLWAGQGSPLHF. CDR3 DNA: TGTGCCAGCAGCTTGTGGGCGGGACAGGGATCACCCCTCCACTTT.

The CDR3 nucleotides read TGCAGCGTTCTTATCGGGGGGGCTTCGGAAGCTTTCTTT. This encodes CSVLIGGASEAFF. The chain carries TRBV29-1 and TRBJ1-1, with D perhaps TRBD1 (6 bases). CDR1 is SQVTM, CDR2 ANQGSEA, per germline. The V end lost 5 bases, the J end lost 8 bases, and 18 bases lay between the germline ends. The CDR3 loop spans 13 amino acids.

V is TRBV10-1 and J is TRBJ1-1; D gene uncertain. The CDR3 is 15 amino acids. CDR1 is WNHNN and CDR2 is SYGVQD in the germline V gene (reference sequence). V was pared by 0 bases and J by 6 bases, with 14 bases between. The CDR3 spells CASSESRGILAEAFF. CDR3 nucleotide sequence: TGCGCCAGCAGTGAGTCGAGAGGGATTCTGGCTGAAGCTTTCTTT.

The rearrangement links TRBV5-5 to TRBJ2-2; 7 bases align to TRBD2. Germline V CDR1 and CDR2: SGHKS, YYEKEE (reference sequence). V gave up 0 bases and J gave up 3 bases; unmatched junction bases: 5. The CDR3 runs 16 residues. CDR3 DNA sequence: TGTGCCAGCAGCTTGGGGGGGGGAATCGACACCGGGGAGCTGTTTTTT. As protein: CASSLGGGIDTGELFF.

V and J are TRBV19 and TRBJ1-5; D possibly corresponds to TRBD1 (5 bases). The CDR3 runs 15 residues. V was pared by 5 bases and J by 0 bases, with 11 bases between. Germline-derived CDR1 and CDR2 are LNHDA and SQIVND (reference sequence). This chain's CDR3 is CASSSRQNSNQPQHF. In DNA form, the CDR3 reads TGTGCCAGTAGTTCACGACAGAATAGCAATCAGCCCCAGCATTTT.

The chain recombines TRBV4-3 with TRBJ2-3; maybe TRBD2 (6 bases). V gave up 0 bases and J gave up 6 bases, with 10 bases separating them. This CDR3 comprises 14 residues. Germline assignment: CDR1 LGHNA and CDR2 YSLEER. The CDR3 loop is CASSQEAGSDTQYF. CDR3 nucleotides: TGCGCCAGCAGCCAAGAGGCGGGGTCCGATACGCAGTATTTT.

This rearrangement joins TRBV25-1 to TRBJ2-1; D ambiguous. Germline CDR1 MGHDK, CDR2 SYGVNS. Between the trimmed V and J ends, which lost 1 base and 7 bases, there was a span of 8 bases. This CDR3 spans 13 amino acids. CDR3 loop: CASSESRWNEQFF. DNA for the CDR3: TGTGCCAGCAGTGAATCCAGGTGGAATGAGCAGTTCTTC.

The chain couples TRBV2 to TRBJ1-1; D call uncertain. The CDR3 length is 12 residues. The germline CDR1 and CDR2 sequences are SNHLY and FYNNEI. Trimming took 5 bases from V and 4 from J, leaving 8 bases between them. In DNA, the CDR3 is TGTGCCAGCAGTCAGACTGCCACTGAAGCTTTCTTT. Protein product: CASSQTATEAFF.

The chain links TRBV5-4 to TRBJ2-5, with 13 positions matching TRBD2. Gene TRBJ2-7 matches the end of the DNA better, so the J call may be wrong. The CDR3 is 15 amino acids. Germline V lookup: CDR1 SGHNT, CDR2 YYREEE (reference sequence). The CDR3 loop reads CASSIRTSGSHEQYF. Written as DNA, the CDR3 is TGTGCCAGCAGCATAAGGACTAGCGGGAGCCACGAGCAGTACTTC.

The J gene is TRBJ1-1, the V gene TRBV15; 8 nucleotides match TRBD1. Trimming cost V 2 bases and J 5 bases; bases outside gene matches: 10. The CDR3 contains 16 residues. Germline loops: CDR1 LNHNV, CDR2 YYDKDF (reference sequence). The CDR3 reads CATSRPQDRGWTEAFF. Written as DNA, the CDR3 is TGTGCCACCAGCAGACCCCAAGACAGGGGTTGGACTGAAGCTTTCTTT.

J is TRBJ2-3 and V is TRBV4-3; tentatively, D is TRBD2 (5 bases). In germline, CDR1 is LGHNA, CDR2 YSLEER. This CDR3 is built from 13 residues. Trimming took off 4 bases at V and 10 bases at J, with 15 bases between the two ends. The CDR3, as DNA: TGCGCCAGCAGCCCAGAAGGGTCGGGATCGCAGTATTTT. Translated, it gives CASSPEGSGSQYF.

In this sample, this clone turned up a few times. The chain employs TRBV2 and TRBJ2-1; 7 bases are a match to TRBD1. Germline V gene lookup returns CDR1 SNHLY and CDR2 FYNNEI. The CDR3 runs to 11 residues. After removal of 1 base from V and 14 bases from J, the junction contained 2 bases not matched to a gene. The CDR3 region has the DNA TGTGCCAGCAGTGAAGGAGGACAGGAGTTCTTC. It encodes CASSEGGQEFF.